This T cell receptor beta chain was identified in a study of molecular identifiers for immune sequencing clone quantification. Study-wide findings and caveats: In CMV-specific effectors, clones above 20 copies held over 99% of molecules; naive, under 1%. Clone sizes that are highly expanded could be underestimated when identical TCR molecules share a barcode.

This CDR3 has 16 amino acids. Germline CDR1 and CDR2: SGDLS and YYNGEE. This clonotype appeared a few times. Antigen unknown. Mismatch with germline at one junction end may stem from a read error. The sorting of naive CD8 T cells used the CD8+CD4-CCR7+CD45RA+ phenotype. TCRdb passed the PCR reads through MiXCR, listing each CDR3 protein once. The sample holds about 68,000 distinct CDR3 sequences, 15% to 20% seen once. The source of this sequence is a human donor in good health. Some libraries in this study had Jurkat cell RNA spiked in. Sequenced sample: naive CD8+ T cells from blood, with Jurkat cell RNA spiked in. Subset of the sample: FACS-sorted CD8+CD4-CCR7+CD45RA+ naive T cells. V and J are TRBV9 and TRBJ2-1; 8 bases are a match to TRBD2. The CDR3 loop is CAGSPLVAGMSGEQFF. DNA for the CDR3: TGTGCCGGCAGCCCCCTAGTAGCGGGAATGTCAGGTGAGCAGTTCTTC.